In its sample, the clone carrying this T cell receptor beta chain was seen once. Methods used by the authors: Estimates of nucleated cell counts were drawn from the amplification of reference gene primers. The data were produced by immunoSEQ multiplex PCR, yet TCRdb's version contains in-frame clones alone and is incomplete. From that table come the V and J calls and clone size; the DNA was used to work out D and trimming. The sample has around 75,000 clones, roughly 88% seen once. This specimen comes from a study of blood T cell repertoires in COVID-19. Study information: Donors in the United States, Italy and Spain gave samples during acute or convalescent COVID-19. The analysed material was cDNA or gDNA that came from T cells, B-cell-depleted T cells, or PBMCs.

The length of the CDR3 is 14 residues. Trimming took off 1 base at V and 6 bases at J, with 11 bases between the two ends. Germline assignment: CDR1 MNHNS and CDR2 SASEGT. This chain joins TRBV6-1 and TRBJ2-3; D may be TRBD2 (6 bases). The TCR comes from a human donor in a cohort sampled during active COVID-19. The sequenced sample was peripheral blood. CDR3 sequence reads: CASSEGRGGDTQYF. The CDR3 DNA follows: TGTGCCAGCAGTGAAGGGAGGGGCGGTGATACGCAGTATTTT.